A single T cell receptor (beta chain) is shown here with its context. Its antigen is undetermined. The sample comes from a study of T cell responses to AZD1222 COVID-19 vaccine. The repertoire was sequenced with immunoSEQ multiplex PCR; TCRdb's copy has only in-frame clones and lacks some. Listed are over 130,000 clones; 2.2% falls within the top ten. Study-wide results and limits: At baseline, seropositivity was found in only six or seven AZD1222 recipients. Within unmutated variant regions lay the reported targets of nearly half of spike-specific TCRs.

In germline, CDR1 is ENHRY, CDR2 SYGVKD. The CDR3 runs 14 residues. Deletions cut 5 bases from V and 0 bases from J, with 7 bases between. This TCR came from an adult in good health. The rearrangement uses TRBV10-3 and TRBJ1-4; D is perhaps TRBD1 (6 bases). Sequenced input: peripheral blood. CDR3 residues: CAISRTATNEKLFF. In DNA form, the CDR3 reads TGTGCCATCAGTAGGACAGCAACTAATGAAAAACTGTTTTTT.